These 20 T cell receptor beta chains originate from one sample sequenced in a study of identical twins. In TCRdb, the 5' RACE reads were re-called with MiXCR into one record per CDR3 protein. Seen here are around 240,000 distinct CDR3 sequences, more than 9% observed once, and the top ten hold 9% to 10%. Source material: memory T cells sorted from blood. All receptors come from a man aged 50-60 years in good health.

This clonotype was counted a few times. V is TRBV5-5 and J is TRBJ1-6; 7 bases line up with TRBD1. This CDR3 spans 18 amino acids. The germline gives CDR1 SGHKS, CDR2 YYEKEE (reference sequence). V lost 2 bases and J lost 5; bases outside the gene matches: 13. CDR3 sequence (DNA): TGTGCCAGCAGCTTAACAGGTTCCGGGACAGCTAATAATTCACCCCTCCACTTT. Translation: CASSLTGSGTANNSPLHF.

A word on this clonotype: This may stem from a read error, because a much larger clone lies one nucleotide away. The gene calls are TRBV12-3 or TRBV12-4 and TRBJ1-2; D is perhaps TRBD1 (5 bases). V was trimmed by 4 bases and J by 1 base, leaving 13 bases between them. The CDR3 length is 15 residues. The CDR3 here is CASSSSGLLNYGYTF. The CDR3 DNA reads TGTGCCAGCAGTTCCTCGGGACTCCTTAACTATGGCTACACCTTC.

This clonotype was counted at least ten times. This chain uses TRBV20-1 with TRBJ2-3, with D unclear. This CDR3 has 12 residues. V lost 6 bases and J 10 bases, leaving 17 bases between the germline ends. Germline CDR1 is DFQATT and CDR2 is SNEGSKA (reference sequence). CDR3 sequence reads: CSAPPEGWAQYF. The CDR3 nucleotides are TGCAGTGCCCCCCCTGAAGGGTGGGCGCAGTATTTT.

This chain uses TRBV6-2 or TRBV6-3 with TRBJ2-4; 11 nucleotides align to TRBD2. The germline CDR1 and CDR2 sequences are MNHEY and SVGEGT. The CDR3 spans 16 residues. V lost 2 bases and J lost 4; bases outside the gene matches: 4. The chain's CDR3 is CASSYPWTSGKNIQYF. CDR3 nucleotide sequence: TGTGCCAGCAGTTACCCGTGGACTAGCGGGAAAAACATTCAGTACTTC.

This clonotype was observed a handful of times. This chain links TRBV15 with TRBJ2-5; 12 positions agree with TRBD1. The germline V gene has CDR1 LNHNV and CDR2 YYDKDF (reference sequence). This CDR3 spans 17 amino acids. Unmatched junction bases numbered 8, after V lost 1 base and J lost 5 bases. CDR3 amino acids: CATSRGRDRGRMETQYF. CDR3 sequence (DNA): TGTGCCACCAGCAGAGGCCGGGACAGGGGGCGGATGGAGACCCAGTACTTC.

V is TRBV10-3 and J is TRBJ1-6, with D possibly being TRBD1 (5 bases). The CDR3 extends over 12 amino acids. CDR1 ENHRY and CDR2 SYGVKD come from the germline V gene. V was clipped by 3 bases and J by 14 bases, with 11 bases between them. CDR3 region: CAISDGTWSLHF. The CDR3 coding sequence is TGTGCCATCAGTGACGGGACCTGGTCCCTCCACTTT.

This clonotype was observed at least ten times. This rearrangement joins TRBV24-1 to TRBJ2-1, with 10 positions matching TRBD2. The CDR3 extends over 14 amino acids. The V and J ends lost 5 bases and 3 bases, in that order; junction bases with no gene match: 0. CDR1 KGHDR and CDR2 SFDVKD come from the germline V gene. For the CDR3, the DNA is TGTGCCACCAGTGCTAGCGGGGGCTACAATGAGCAGTTCTTC. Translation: CATSASGGYNEQFF.

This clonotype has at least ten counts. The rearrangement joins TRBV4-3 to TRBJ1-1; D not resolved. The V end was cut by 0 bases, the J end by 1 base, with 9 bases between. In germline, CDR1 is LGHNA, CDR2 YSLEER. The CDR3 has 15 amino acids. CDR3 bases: TGCGCCAGCAGCCAAGATGAGGTGGGGAACACTGAAGCTTTCTTT. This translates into CASSQDEVGNTEAFF.

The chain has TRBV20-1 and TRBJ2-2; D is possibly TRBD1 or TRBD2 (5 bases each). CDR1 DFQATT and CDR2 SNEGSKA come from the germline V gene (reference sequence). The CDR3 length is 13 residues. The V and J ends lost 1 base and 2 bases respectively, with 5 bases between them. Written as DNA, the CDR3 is TGCAGTGCTAGAGGGGACAACACCGGGGAGCTGTTTTTT. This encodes CSARGDNTGELFF.

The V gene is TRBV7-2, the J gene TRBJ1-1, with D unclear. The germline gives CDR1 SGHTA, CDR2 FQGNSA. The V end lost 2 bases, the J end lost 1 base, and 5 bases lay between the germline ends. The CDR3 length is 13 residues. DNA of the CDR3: TGTGCCAGCAGCTTACGGCAGAACACTGAAGCTTTCTTT. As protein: CASSLRQNTEAFF. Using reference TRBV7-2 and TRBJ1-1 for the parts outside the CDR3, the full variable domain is GAGVSQSPSNKVTEKGKDVELRCDPISGHTALYWYRQSLGQGLEFLIYFQGNSAPDKSGLPSDRFSAERTGGSVSTLTIQRTQQEDSAVYLCASSLRQNTEAFFGQGTRLTVV.

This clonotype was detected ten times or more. The CDR3 bases are TGCAGTGCTAGAATGCCGGGACTTGACAATGAGCAGTTCTTC. Translating gives CSARMPGLDNEQFF. This rearrangement joins TRBV20-1 to TRBJ2-1, with D perhaps TRBD2 (6 bases). The CDR3 has 14 residues. V was clipped by 2 bases and J by 5 bases, with 13 bases between them. The V gene's germline CDR1 is DFQATT and CDR2 SNEGSKA (reference sequence).

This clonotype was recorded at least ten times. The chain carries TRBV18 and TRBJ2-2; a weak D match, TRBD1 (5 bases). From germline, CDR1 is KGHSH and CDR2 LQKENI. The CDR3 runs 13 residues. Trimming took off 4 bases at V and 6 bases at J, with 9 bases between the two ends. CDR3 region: CASSQTDAGELFF. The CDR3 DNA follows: TGTGCCAGCTCACAGACAGACGCCGGGGAGCTGTTTTTT.

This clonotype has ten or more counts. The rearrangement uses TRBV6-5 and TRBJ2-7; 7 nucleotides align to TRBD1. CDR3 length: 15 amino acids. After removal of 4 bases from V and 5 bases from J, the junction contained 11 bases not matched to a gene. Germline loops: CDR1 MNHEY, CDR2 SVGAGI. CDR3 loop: CASSSAAGGSDEQYF. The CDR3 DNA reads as TGTGCCAGCAGTTCCGCGGCAGGGGGAAGCGACGAGCAGTACTTC.

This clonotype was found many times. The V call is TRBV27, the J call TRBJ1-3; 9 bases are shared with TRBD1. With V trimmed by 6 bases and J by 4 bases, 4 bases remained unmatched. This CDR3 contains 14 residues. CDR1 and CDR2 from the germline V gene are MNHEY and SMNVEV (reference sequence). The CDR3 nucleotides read TGTGCCAGCAGCCGGACAGGGGAGGGAAACACCATATATTTT. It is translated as CASSRTGEGNTIYF.

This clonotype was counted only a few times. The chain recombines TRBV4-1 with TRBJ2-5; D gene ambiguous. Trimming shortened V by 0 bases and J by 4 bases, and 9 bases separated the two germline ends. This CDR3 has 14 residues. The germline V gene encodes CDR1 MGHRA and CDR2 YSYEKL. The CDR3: CASSQDLGRETQYF. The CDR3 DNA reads TGCGCCAGCAGCCAAGATCTGGGAAGAGAGACCCAGTACTTC.

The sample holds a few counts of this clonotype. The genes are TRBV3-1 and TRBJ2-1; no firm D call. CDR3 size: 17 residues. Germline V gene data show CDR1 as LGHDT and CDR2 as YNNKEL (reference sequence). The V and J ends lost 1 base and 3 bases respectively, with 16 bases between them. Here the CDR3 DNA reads TGTGCCAGCAGCCAAGCCCTCTTACGAAGTGGCTACAATGAGCAGTTCTTC. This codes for CASSQALLRSGYNEQFF.

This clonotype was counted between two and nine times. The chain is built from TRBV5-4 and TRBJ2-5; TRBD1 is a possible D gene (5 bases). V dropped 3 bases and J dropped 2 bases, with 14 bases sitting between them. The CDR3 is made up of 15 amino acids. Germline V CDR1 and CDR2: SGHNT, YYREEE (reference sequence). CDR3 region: CASSSRGASQETQYF. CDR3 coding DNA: TGTGCCAGCAGCTCCCGTGGGGCTAGTCAAGAGACCCAGTACTTC.

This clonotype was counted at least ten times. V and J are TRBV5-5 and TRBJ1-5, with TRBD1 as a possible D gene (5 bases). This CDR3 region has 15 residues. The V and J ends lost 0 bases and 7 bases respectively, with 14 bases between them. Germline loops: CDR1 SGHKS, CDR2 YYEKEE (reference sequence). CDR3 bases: TGTGCCAGCAGCTTGGTTGGGGAACGGGGCCAGCCCCAGCATTTT. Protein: CASSLVGERGQPQHF.

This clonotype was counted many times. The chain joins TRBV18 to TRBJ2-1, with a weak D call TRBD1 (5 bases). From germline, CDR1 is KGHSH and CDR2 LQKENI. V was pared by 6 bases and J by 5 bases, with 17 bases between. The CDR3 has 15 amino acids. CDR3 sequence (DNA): TGTGCCAGCTCCCCTGCTCGGAACAGGAACAATGAGCAGTTCTTC. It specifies CASSPARNRNNEQFF. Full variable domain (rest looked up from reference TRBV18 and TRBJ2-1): NAGVMQNPRHLVRRRGQEARLRCSPMKGHSHVYWYRQLPEEGLKFMVYLQKENIIDESGMPKERFSAEFPKEGPSILRIQQVVRGDSAAYFCASSPARNRNNEQFFGPGTRLTVL.

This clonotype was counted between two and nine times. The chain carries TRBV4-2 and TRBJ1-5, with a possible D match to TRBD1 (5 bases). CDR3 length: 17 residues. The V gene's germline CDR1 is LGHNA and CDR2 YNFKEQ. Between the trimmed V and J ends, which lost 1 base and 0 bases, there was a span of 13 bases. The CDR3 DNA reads TGTGCCAGCAGCCAAGCCCCGCAGGGCTATAGCAATCAGCCCCAGCATTTT. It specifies CASSQAPQGYSNQPQHF.